The 8 T cell receptor beta chains below come from one sample, sequenced in a study of cytomegalovirus exposure and HLA in healthy donors. A multiplex PCR was run with 60 Vbeta primers and 13 Jbeta primers. Some clones are missing from TCRdb's copy, which holds only in-frame ones; the method was immunoSEQ multiplex PCR. The sample holds about 160,000 clones; almost 80% are singletons and the top ten take around 1%. Sequenced: PBMCs. These receptors were collected from a woman in her 50s in good health and CMV-seropositive.

With regard to this clone: Other DNA variants within this sample encode the same CDR3. This chain links TRBV7-2 with TRBJ1-5, with D possibly TRBD1 on 5 matching bases. Trimming shortened V by 2 bases and J by 3 bases, and 11 bases separated the two germline ends. This CDR3 region has 15 residues. Per the germline V gene, CDR1 is SGHTA and CDR2 is FQGNSA. This CDR3 reads CASSLYQGLNQPQHF. The CDR3 nucleotides read TGTGCCAGCAGCTTATACCAGGGTCTCAATCAGCCCCAGCATTTT.

The genes are TRBV18 and TRBJ2-7; 11 bases are a match to TRBD1. Germline V gives CDR1 KGHSH, CDR2 LQKENI. Trimming at V came to 5 bases and at J to 4 bases, leaving 4 bases not matched to a gene. The CDR3 runs 14 residues. The CDR3 DNA sequence: TGTGCCAGCTCATCGGACAGGGGGCAGTACGAGCAGTACTTC. This sequence encodes CASSSDRGQYEQYF.

This clone was seen just once. J is TRBJ2-3 and V is TRBV10-1; tentative D call: TRBD2 (6 bases). V was trimmed by 4 bases and J by 2 bases, leaving 16 bases between them. This CDR3 spans 16 amino acids. CDR1 is WNHNN and CDR2 is SYGVQD in the germline V gene (reference sequence). CDR3 in DNA: TGCGCCAGCAGTGGAAAACCGGGACTTAACACAGATACGCAGTATTTT. Its protein product is CASSGKPGLNTDTQYF.

V usage is TRBV4-3 and J usage is TRBJ2-4, with 7 positions matching TRBD1. V trimming: 4 bases; J trimming: 3 bases; junction bases outside the gene matches: 9. This CDR3 contains 16 residues. From germline, CDR1 is LGHNA and CDR2 YSLEER. The CDR3 loop reads CASSLEPGQHKNIQYF. The CDR3 DNA follows: TGCGCCAGCAGCCTAGAACCGGGACAGCACAAAAACATTCAGTACTTC.

The V and J genes are TRBV2 and TRBJ2-1; D might be TRBD1 (5 bases). With 7 bases removed from V and 0 bases from J, the gap between germline ends came to 10 bases. The CDR3 length is 14 residues. Germline V lookup: CDR1 SNHLY, CDR2 FYNNEI. The CDR3 sequence is CASTKGASYNEQFF. As DNA, the CDR3 is TGTGCCAGCACAAAAGGGGCCTCCTACAATGAGCAGTTCTTC.

The V gene is TRBV19, the J gene TRBJ2-2; TRBD2 matches at 7 bases. Germline V gives CDR1 LNHDA, CDR2 SQIVND (reference sequence). The length of the CDR3 is 14 residues. The CDR3 loop reads CAARGGADTGELFF. CDR3 bases: TGTGCGGCCCGCGGGGGTGCGGACACCGGGGAGCTGTTTTTT.

The chain uses TRBV7-9 and TRBJ2-7; D ambiguous. The germline CDR1 and CDR2 sequences are SEHNR and FQNEAQ (reference sequence). Between the trimmed V and J ends, which lost 0 bases and 6 bases, there was a span of 9 bases. The CDR3 covers 13 residues. Here the CDR3 reads CASSLAHGSEQYF. The CDR3 region has the DNA TGTGCCAGCAGCTTAGCCCACGGGTCCGAGCAGTACTTC.

CDR3 sequence reads: CASSPTGLVEAFF. DNA for the CDR3: TGTGCCAGCAGCCCGACAGGGTTGGTGGAAGCTTTCTTT. V and J are TRBV7-9 and TRBJ1-1; 7 bases fit TRBD1. The CDR3 consists of 13 residues. Trimming at V came to 5 bases and at J to 8 bases, leaving 8 bases not matched to a gene. From germline, CDR1 is SEHNR and CDR2 FQNEAQ (reference sequence).